The T cell receptor (beta chain) described here comes from a study of cytomegalovirus exposure and HLA in healthy donors. PCR employed 60 Vbeta and 13 Jbeta primers. Here immunoSEQ multiplex PCR was the method, and the copy in TCRdb shows in-frame clones only, minus some. The table includes approximately 90,000 clones, approximately 71% detected once. This clone was counted a few times. CDR3 length: 11 amino acids. Germline V gene lookup returns CDR1 GTSNPN and CDR2 SVGIG (reference sequence). V lost 0 bases to trimming and J lost 6 bases, with 5 bases between them. This chain joins TRBV30 and TRBJ1-1; D is uncertain. The sequence came from a man aged 40-55 years in good health and CMV-seronegative. Sequenced sample: PBMCs. The CDR3 region is CAWSVRAEAFF. The CDR3 nucleotides are TGTGCCTGGAGTGTTCGCGCTGAAGCTTTCTTT.